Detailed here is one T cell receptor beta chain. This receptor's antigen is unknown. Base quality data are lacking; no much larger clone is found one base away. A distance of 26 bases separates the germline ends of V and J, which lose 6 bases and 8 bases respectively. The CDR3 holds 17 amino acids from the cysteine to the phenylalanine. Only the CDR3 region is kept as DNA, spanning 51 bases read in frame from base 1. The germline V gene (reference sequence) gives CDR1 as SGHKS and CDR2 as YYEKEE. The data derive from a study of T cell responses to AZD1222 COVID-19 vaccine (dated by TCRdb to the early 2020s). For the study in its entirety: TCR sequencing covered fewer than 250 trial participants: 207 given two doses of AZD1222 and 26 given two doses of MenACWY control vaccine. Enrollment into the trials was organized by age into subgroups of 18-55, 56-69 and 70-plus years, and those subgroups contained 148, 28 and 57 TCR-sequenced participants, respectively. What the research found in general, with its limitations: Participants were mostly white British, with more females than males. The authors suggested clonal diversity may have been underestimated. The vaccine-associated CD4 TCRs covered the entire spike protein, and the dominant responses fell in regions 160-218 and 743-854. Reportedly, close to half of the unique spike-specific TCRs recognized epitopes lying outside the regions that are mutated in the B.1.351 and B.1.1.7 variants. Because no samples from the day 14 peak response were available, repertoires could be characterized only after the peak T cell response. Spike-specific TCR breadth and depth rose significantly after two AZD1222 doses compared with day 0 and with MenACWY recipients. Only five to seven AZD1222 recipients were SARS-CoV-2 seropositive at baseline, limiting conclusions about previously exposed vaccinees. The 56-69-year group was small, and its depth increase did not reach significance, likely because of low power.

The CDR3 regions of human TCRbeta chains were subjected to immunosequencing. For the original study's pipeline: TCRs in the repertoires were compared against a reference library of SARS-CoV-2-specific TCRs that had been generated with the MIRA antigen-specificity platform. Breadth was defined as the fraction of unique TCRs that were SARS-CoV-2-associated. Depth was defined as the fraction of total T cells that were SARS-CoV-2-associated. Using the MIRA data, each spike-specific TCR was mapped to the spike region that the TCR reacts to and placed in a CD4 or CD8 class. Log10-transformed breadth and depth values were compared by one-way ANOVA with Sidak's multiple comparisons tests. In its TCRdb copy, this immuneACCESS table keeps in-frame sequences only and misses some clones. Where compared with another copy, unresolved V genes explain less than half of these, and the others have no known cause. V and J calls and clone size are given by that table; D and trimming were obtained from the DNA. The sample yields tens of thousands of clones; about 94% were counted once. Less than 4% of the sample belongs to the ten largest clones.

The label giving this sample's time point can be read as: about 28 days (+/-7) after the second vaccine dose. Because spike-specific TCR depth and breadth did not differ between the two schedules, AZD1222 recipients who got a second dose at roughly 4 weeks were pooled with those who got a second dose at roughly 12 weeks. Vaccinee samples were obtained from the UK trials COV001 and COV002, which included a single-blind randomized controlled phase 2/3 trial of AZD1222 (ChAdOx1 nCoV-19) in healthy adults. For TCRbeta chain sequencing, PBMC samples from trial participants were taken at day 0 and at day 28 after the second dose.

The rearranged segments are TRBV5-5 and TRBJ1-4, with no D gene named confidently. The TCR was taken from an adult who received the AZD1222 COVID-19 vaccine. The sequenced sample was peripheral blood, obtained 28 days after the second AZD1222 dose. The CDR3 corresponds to CASTLDFVTPYGEKLFF. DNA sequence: TGTGCCAGCACCCTGGATTTTGTGACCCCGTATGGGGAAAAACTGTTTTTT.